The 21 T cell receptor beta chains below were found in one sample sequenced in a study of T cells expressing NK-cell markers. TCRdb reworked the 5' RACE reads into one entry per CDR3 protein, no DNA. The ten top clones account for about 10%, within a sample of about 390,000 distinct CDR3 sequences. Input material: blood T cells: a sorted CD56 or NKG2C T cell subset, CD4+ or CD8+ T cells, or bulk PBMC T cells (not recorded which). These receptor sequences come from a woman between 50 and 59 years old in good health.

This rearrangement joins TRBV5-1 to TRBJ2-1; the TRBD2 assignment by TCRdb is unverifiable without DNA. The V gene's germline CDR1 is SGHRS and CDR2 YFSETQ. The CDR3 length is 14 residues. The CDR3 sequence is CASSLETTLRGQFF.

The chain joins TRBV7-2 to TRBJ2-1; TCRdb proposes TRBD1, but this gene call is untestable without DNA. Germline V gene data show CDR1 as SGHTA and CDR2 as FQGNSA. The CDR3 loop spans 20 amino acids. The CDR3 protein is CASSLGLFMGTESSYNEQFF.

The chain recombines TRBV12-3 or TRBV12-4 with TRBJ1-2. This CDR3 has 11 residues. CDR3 protein: CASSFGYGYTF.

This chain uses TRBV6-9 with TRBJ2-3; the TCRdb call, TRBD2, lacks DNA for checking. CDR1 is MNHGY, CDR2 SVAAGI, per germline. CDR3 length: 18 amino acids. This CDR3 is CASSYPARAGRDTDTQYF.

The V call is TRBV27, the J call TRBJ2-1; TCRdb returns TRBD2, unconfirmable since there is no DNA. This CDR3 contains 18 residues. CDR1 is MNHEY, CDR2 SMNVEV, per germline (reference sequence). The CDR3 here is CASSPRLAGGPPYNEQFF.

This chain connects TRBV12-3 or TRBV12-4 to TRBJ1-2; TCRdb's assignment of TRBD1 cannot be checked, as there is no DNA. This CDR3 region has 19 residues. CDR3: CASSLTQSTGRTLYYGYTF.

V usage is TRBV5-6 and J usage is TRBJ2-3; without DNA, the TCRdb call of TRBD2 cannot be checked. The CDR3 extends over 16 amino acids. Germline V gene data show CDR1 as SGHDT and CDR2 as YYEEEE. This CDR3 is CASSLWTSGFTDTQYF.

The rearrangement links TRBV25-1 to TRBJ1-1. This CDR3 is built from 12 residues. Germline CDR1 and CDR2: MGHDK and SYGVNS. The CDR3 region is CASSEGYTEAFF.

The chain combines TRBV5-1 with TRBJ2-7; as DNA is missing, the TRBD1 call by TCRdb cannot be tested. The CDR3 loop spans 15 amino acids. The germline CDR1 and CDR2 sequences are SGHRS and YFSETQ. The chain's CDR3 is CASSLGSYPWGEQYF.

The chain combines TRBV7-9 with TRBJ1-4; the TCRdb call, TRBD1, lacks DNA for checking. Germline CDR1 reads SEHNR; CDR2 reads FQNEAQ (reference sequence). The CDR3 runs to 15 residues. CDR3 sequence reads: CASSSPGQELEKLFF.

The chain combines TRBV7-2 with TRBJ2-1; TCRdb's D gene call, TRBD2, goes unchecked for lack of DNA. This CDR3 contains 21 residues. Per germline, CDR1 SGHTA and CDR2 FQGNSA. The CDR3 reads CASGIPMGLAGARGDYNEQFF.

The rearrangement uses TRBV19 and TRBJ1-6; TCRdb names TRBD1, which stays unverified in the absence of DNA. The CDR3 contains 15 residues. Germline CDR1 reads LNHDA; CDR2 reads SQIVND (reference sequence). CDR3 region: CASSIVGGKGSPLHF.

The chain employs TRBV5-5 and TRBJ2-2. The germline V gene encodes CDR1 SGHKS and CDR2 YYEKEE (reference sequence). This CDR3 contains 13 residues. The CDR3 spells CASSPYLSGELFF.

This chain joins TRBV4-1 and TRBJ2-1; TCRdb lists TRBD1, though no DNA is available to test this call. The germline V gene encodes CDR1 MGHRA and CDR2 YSYEKL. The CDR3 runs 16 residues. CDR3 region: CASSQDKGQTYNEQFF.

The chain couples TRBV5-1 to TRBJ2-3; TCRdb proposes TRBD2, but this gene call is untestable without DNA. This CDR3 is built from 14 residues. Germline CDR1 reads SGHRS; CDR2 reads YFSETQ. This CDR3 is CASSSGGNSDTQYF.

This sequence joins TRBV5-1 and TRBJ1-3; there is no DNA to check the TCRdb D call of TRBD1. The germline CDR1 and CDR2 sequences are SGHRS and YFSETQ. The CDR3 contains 16 residues. The CDR3 reads CASTATGSLSGNTIYF.

The genes are TRBV20-1 and TRBJ1-4; as DNA is missing, the TRBD1 call by TCRdb cannot be tested. This CDR3 is 15 amino acids long. Germline CDR1 DFQATT, CDR2 SNEGSKA (reference sequence). CDR3 protein: CSASPGDNANEKLFF.

The V call is TRBV27, the J call TRBJ2-1; TCRdb returns TRBD1, unconfirmable since there is no DNA. Per the germline V gene, CDR1 is MNHEY and CDR2 is SMNVEV (reference sequence). The CDR3 sequence is 14 residues long. CDR3 region: CASSSLTGANEQFF.

CDR3 residues: CASSLGGRAKETQYF. The V and J genes are TRBV27 and TRBJ2-5; the TCRdb call, TRBD2, lacks DNA for checking. This CDR3 region has 15 residues. CDR1 is MNHEY and CDR2 is SMNVEV in the germline V gene (reference sequence).

This chain's CDR3 is CASRPRSVRVYEQYF. The chain joins TRBV7-2 to TRBJ2-7. CDR1 is SGHTA, CDR2 FQGNSA, per germline. CDR3 length: 15 residues.

The rearrangement uses TRBV2 and TRBJ2-3. From germline, CDR1 is SNHLY and CDR2 FYNNEI. There are 13 residues in the CDR3. CDR3 in amino acids: CATAPIGTDTQYF.